This T cell receptor beta chain appears in the sequencing data of a study of glioma-infiltrating T cells (dated by TCRdb to the mid-2010s). Regarding the complete study: Glioma tissue, non-neoplastic brain tissue and matched peripheral blood mononuclear cells were used as sources from which TCR alpha- and beta-chain repertoires were sequenced. To measure divergence between tissue and blood T-cell populations, each tissue-infiltrating repertoire was compared with the peripheral blood repertoire of the same patient. The paired cohort was made up of three low-grade glioma patients, fewer than 10 primary glioblastoma patients and three non-glioma patients who contributed non-neoplastic brain tissue. Paper-wide results and their limitations: Group comparisons were based on small numbers of patients: three non-neoplastic, three low-grade glioma and several glioblastoma patients. Tissue and blood shared very few CDR3 sequences, a result attributed to high CDR3 diversity and limited sampling. In non-neoplastic patients, VJ-independent divergence between tissue and blood fell below expectation, whereas in all gliomas, and especially in low-grade gliomas, the divergence rose above expectation.

A distance of 13 bases separates the germline ends of V and J, which lose 4 bases and 1 base respectively. Inclusive of the bounding cysteine and phenylalanine, the CDR3 is 14 residues long. Only the CDR3 part of the read is kept: 42 bases, read in frame from the first base. The germline V gene (reference sequence) sets CDR1 to DFQATT and CDR2 to SNEGSKA. The iRepertoire nested amplicon-rescue multiplex PCR (arm-PCR) platform was used to amplify TCR alpha and beta CDR3 regions from RNA. One-step reverse transcription and amplification used about 85-400 ng of tissue mRNA or PBMC total RNA as input. After bead purification, a secondary multiplex PCR added Illumina adapters, and libraries were gel-purified between 200 and 400 bp. Demultiplexing relied on internal 6-nucleotide barcodes carried by the libraries. Sequencing of the libraries was done on an Illumina MiSeq using 2x220 or 2x250 nucleotide paired-end reads. In the authors' own workflow: FLASH 1.2.11 was used to merge paired reads, and BWA-MEM then aligned the reads to the GRCh37 human genome before TRA and TRB reads were extracted. An IMGT-derived reference of cassette sequences and CDR3 motifs, with pseudogenes included, was used for V and J assignment. Reads were translated in three frames, and productive CDR3s were defined as those with a C...FGXG motif and no stop codons. Unique combinations of V-J cassette pair and CDR3 amino acid sequence were defined as clonotypes. Reads were filtered by Hamming distance, thresholded by each sample's sequence error rate in mapped regions. In TCRdb, the public reads were trimmed at Q25 with fastp and aligned with MiXCR, with productive beta chains retained. When rows share a CDR3 protein, they turn into one entry using the most common DNA and genes. TCRdb, not the original authors, processed these V and J calls. This sample comprises about 140,000 distinct CDR3 sequences, about two fifths of them detected only once. The ten largest clones capture roughly 20% of the sample.

As regards this clonotype: The antigen it recognizes is unknown. It has no much larger one-base neighbor in the sample; base qualities were not kept.

The receptor chain draws on TRBV20-1 and TRBJ2-5, with an unclear D gene assignment. Sequencing input: glioma tissue, nonneoplastic brain tissue, or PBMCs (not recorded which). This TCR was recovered from a human donor with low-grade glioma or glioblastoma, undergoing nonglioma brain surgery, or in good health (not recorded which). CDR3 protein: CSATSTVGQETQYF. The bases read TGCAGTGCTACTTCGACTGTCGGCCAAGAGACCCAGTACTTC.